The TCR beta chain under discussion was sequenced for a study of CD8+ T cells in alopecia areata. The researchers isolated CD4+ and CD8+ T cells from PBMCs by sorting. With regard to this clone: Its antigen is not known.

TCR sequencing used cDNA made by reverse transcription of extracted RNA. Libraries were prepared by immunoSEQ multiplex PCR; TCRdb keeps only in-frame clonotypes and omits some of them. The sample includes roughly 150,000 clones, approximately 60% of them seen just once. Overall study results and limits: Normal-skin resident alphabeta T cells also appear among scalp sample sequences. Mice gave a clearer picture of TCR sharing than patients did, possibly for HLA-related reasons.

V gave up 0 bases and J gave up 9 bases, with 12 bases separating them. Germline V gene sequence: CDR1 LNHNV, CDR2 YYDKDF (reference sequence). The CDR3 runs to 13 residues. Sample: CD4+ T cells sorted from blood. This TCR derives from a human donor in good health. J is TRBJ2-7 and V is TRBV15; TRBD2 is a possible D gene (5 bases). The CDR3 region is CATSRDLAAAQYF. The CDR3 DNA sequence: TGTGCCACCAGCAGAGATCTGGCAGCGGCGCAGTACTTC.